A selection of T cell receptor beta chains follows, all from one sample in a study of T-cell memory formation after mild COVID-19. TCRdb recomputed calls from the 5' RACE reads with MiXCR, one row per CDR3 protein. The repertoire includes some 440,000 distinct CDR3 sequences, roughly 25% of them detected once, and approximately 12% sits in the top ten. The sequenced sample was PBMCs or a T cell subset sorted from them (not recorded which). The receptor set was obtained from an adult woman who had mild COVID-19 (a few samples of this study predate the infection). Cell type and time point are not known. Both conserved end residues are part of each CDR3. D genes are given only for firm matches. Only part of the rows carry a size: once, few, many, or a class if the clone is expanded.

TRBD1,TRBJ2-3,TRBV11-3,many,CASSSRTGIDTQYF,TGTGCCAGCAGCTCCCGGACAGGGATAGATACGCAGTATTTT
.,TRBJ2-7,TRBV29-1,few,CSVEDGGGAGNDEQYF,TGCAGCGTTGAAGACGGCGGCGGGGCAGGGAACGACGAGCAGTACTTC
TRBD1,TRBJ2-1,TRBV12-5,.,CASGLVGIGTGVGGKQFF,TGTGCTAGTGGTTTGGTTGGTATAGGGACAGGGGTAGGCGGAAAGCAGTTCTTC
.,TRBJ1-5,TRBV9,.,CASGKSSGNQPQHF,TGTGCCAGCGGCAAATCGAGCGGCAATCAGCCCCAGCATTTT
TRBD2,TRBJ2-1,TRBV30,few,CAWSEGTSGRDGQFF,TGTGCCTGGAGTGAAGGGACTAGCGGGAGGGACGGGCAGTTCTTC
TRBD1,TRBJ2-1,TRBV12-3/TRBV12-4,.,CASSSTGGTNEQFF,TGTGCCAGCAGTTCAACAGGGGGCACGAATGAGCAGTTCTTC
.,TRBJ1-4,TRBV29-1,.,CSVPGGSNEKLFF,TGCAGCGTCCCTGGAGGCAGTAATGAAAAACTGTTTTTT
TRBD2,TRBJ2-7,TRBV10-3,few,CAIRREREVSYEQYF,TGTGCCATCCGAAGGGAGCGGGAGGTTTCCTACGAGCAGTACTTC
.,TRBJ1-1,TRBV4-2,.,CASSQDYRPSRTRKNTEAFF,TGTGCCAGCAGCCAAGATTACAGACCATCGCGTACCCGCAAGAACACTGAAGCTTTCTTT
.,TRBJ2-1,TRBV10-3,.,CAISALTGGGLGNDQFF,TGTGCCATCAGTGCGCTTACAGGAGGCGGTCTGGGTAATGATCAGTTCTTC
.,TRBJ1-5,TRBV4-1,.,CASSETGFNQPQHF,TGCGCCAGCAGCGAGACAGGATTCAATCAGCCCCAGCATTTT
.,TRBJ1-2,TRBV4-3,.,CASSQRGLEYGYTF,TGCGCCAGCAGCCAACGGGGGTTGGAGTATGGCTACACCTTC
.,TRBJ1-2,TRBV5-1,few,CASARDPGRYGYTF,TGCGCCAGCGCGAGGGACCCAGGGCGCTATGGCTACACCTTC
.,TRBJ2-2,TRBV29-1,.,CSVTGSNTGELFF,TGCAGCGTTACAGGGTCCAACACCGGGGAGCTGTTTTTT
.,TRBJ1-5,TRBV5-4,few,CASSLEGSGQPQHF,TGTGCCAGCAGCTTGGAGGGTTCGGGGCAGCCCCAGCATTTT
.,TRBJ2-2,TRBV4-1,.,CASSPSSLGVTGELFF,TGCGCCAGCAGCCCTTCCTCATTGGGGGTCACCGGGGAGCTGTTTTTT
TRBD1,TRBJ2-3,TRBV30,few,CAWSGRTGRDTQYF,TGTGCCTGGAGTGGACGGACAGGGAGGGATACGCAGTATTTT
TRBD1,TRBJ2-3,TRBV29-1,.,CSVPSESGQRTDTQYF,TGCAGCGTCCCCTCAGAATCGGGACAGCGTACGGATACGCAGTATTTT